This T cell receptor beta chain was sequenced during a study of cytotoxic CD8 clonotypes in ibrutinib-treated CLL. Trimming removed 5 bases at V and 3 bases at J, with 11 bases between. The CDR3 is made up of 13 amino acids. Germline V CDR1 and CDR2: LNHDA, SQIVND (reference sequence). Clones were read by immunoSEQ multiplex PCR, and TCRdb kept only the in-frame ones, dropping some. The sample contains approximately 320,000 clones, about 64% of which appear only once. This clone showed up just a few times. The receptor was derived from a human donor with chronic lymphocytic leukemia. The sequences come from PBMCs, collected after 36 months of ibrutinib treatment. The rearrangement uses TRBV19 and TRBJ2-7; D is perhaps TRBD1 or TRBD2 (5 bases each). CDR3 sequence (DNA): TGTGCCAGTAGTTTTGGGGACGGCTACGAGCAGTACTTC. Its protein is CASSFGDGYEQYF.